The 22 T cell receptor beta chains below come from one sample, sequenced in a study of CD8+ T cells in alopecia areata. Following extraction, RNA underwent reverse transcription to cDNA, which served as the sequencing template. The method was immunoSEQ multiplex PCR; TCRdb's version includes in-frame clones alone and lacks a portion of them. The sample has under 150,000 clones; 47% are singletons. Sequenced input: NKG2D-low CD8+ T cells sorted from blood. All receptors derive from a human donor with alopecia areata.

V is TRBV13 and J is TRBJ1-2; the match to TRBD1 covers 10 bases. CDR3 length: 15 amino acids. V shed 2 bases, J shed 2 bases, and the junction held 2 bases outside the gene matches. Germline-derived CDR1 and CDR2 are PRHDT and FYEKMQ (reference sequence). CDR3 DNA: TGTGCCAGCAGCTTAAGGGGACAGGGGAACTATGGCTACACCTTC. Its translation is CASSLRGQGNYGYTF.

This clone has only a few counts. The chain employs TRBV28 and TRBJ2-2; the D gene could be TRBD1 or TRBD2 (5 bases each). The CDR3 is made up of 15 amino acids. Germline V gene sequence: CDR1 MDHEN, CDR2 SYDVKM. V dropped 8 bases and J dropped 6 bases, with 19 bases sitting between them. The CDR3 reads CASHGPSRVPGELFF. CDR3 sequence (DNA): TGTGCCAGCCACGGGCCTAGCAGGGTCCCCGGGGAGCTGTTTTTT.

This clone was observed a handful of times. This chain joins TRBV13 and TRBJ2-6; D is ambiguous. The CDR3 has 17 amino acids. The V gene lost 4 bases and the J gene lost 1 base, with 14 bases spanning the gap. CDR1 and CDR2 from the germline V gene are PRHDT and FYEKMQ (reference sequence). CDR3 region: CASSSASTASGANVLTF. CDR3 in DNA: TGTGCCAGCAGCTCAGCTAGTACAGCTTCTGGGGCCAACGTCCTGACTTTC.

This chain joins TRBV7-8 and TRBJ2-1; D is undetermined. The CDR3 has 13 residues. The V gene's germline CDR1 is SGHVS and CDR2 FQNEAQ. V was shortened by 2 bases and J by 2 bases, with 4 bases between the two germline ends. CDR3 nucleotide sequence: TGTGCCAGCAGCTTAAGGCCCTACAATGAGCAGTTCTTC. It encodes CASSLRPYNEQFF.

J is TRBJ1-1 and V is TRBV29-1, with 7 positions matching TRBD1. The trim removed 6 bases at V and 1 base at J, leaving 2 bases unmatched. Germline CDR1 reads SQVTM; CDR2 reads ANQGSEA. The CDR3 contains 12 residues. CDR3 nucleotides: TGCAGCGTCGGACAGGAGAACACTGAAGCTTTCTTT. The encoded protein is CSVGQENTEAFF.

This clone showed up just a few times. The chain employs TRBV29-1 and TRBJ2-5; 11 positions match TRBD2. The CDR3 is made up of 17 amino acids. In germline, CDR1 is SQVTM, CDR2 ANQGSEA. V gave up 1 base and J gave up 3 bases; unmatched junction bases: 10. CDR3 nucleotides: TGCAGCGTTGAAGGGGGGGCCCCGGGACTAGCGGAAGAGACCCAGTACTTC. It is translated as CSVEGGAPGLAEETQYF.

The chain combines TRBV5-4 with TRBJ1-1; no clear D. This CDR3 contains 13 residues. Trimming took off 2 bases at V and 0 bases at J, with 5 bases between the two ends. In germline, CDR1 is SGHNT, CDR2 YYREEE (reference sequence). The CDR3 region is CASSFLLNTEAFF. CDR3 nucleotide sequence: TGTGCCAGCAGCTTTCTATTGAACACTGAAGCTTTCTTT.

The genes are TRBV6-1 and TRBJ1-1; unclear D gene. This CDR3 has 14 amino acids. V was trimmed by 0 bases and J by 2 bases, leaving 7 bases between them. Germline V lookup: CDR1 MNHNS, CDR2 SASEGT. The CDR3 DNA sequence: TGTGCCAGCAGTGAAGCTCCAGATAACACTGAAGCTTTCTTT. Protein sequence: CASSEAPDNTEAFF.

The CDR3 is CASSQAGNYEQYF. DNA of the CDR3: TGCGCCAGCAGCCAAGCGGGGAACTACGAGCAGTACTTC. The rearrangement joins TRBV4-1 to TRBJ2-7, with TRBD2 as a possible D gene (5 bases). The germline CDR1 and CDR2 sequences are MGHRA and YSYEKL. The germline V and J ends were trimmed by 1 base and 3 bases, with 7 bases remaining between them. The CDR3 length is 13 residues.

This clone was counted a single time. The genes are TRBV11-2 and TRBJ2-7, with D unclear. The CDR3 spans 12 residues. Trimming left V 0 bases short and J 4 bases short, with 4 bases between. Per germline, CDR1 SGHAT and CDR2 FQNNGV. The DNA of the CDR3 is TGTGCCAGCAGCTTAGATATTTACGAGCAGTACTTC. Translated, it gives CASSLDIYEQYF. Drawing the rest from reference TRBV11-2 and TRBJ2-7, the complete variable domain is EAGVAQSPRYKIIEKRQSVAFWCNPISGHATLYWYQQILGQGPKLLIQFQNNGVVDDSQLPKDRFSAERLKGVDSTLKIQPAKLEDSAVYLCASSLDIYEQYFGPGTRLTVT.

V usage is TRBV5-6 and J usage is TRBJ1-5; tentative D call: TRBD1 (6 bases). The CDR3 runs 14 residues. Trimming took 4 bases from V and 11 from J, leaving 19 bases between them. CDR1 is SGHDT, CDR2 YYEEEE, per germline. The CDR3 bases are TGTGCCAGCAGCGCCGGGACATCTTTTGGGTCCCAGCATTTT. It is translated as CASSAGTSFGSQHF.

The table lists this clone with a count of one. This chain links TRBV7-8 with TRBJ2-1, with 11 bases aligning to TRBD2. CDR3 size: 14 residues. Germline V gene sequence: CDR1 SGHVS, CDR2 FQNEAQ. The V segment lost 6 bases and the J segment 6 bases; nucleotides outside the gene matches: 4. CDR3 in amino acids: CASRRLAGLNEQFF. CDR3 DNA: TGTGCCAGCAGGCGACTAGCGGGACTCAATGAGCAGTTCTTC.

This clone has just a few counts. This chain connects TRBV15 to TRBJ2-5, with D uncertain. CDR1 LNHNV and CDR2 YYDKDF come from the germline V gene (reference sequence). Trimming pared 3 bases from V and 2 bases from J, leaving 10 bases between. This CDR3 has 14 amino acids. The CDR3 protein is CATSSGRNQETQYF. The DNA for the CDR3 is TGTGCCACCAGCAGCGGACGGAATCAAGAGACCCAGTACTTC.

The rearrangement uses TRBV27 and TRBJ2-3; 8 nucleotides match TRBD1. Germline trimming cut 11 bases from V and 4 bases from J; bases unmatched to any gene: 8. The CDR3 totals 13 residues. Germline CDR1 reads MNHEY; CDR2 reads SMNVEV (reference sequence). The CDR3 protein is CASARGQADTQYF. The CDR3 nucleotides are TGTGCCTCGGCCAGGGGGCAGGCAGATACGCAGTATTTT.

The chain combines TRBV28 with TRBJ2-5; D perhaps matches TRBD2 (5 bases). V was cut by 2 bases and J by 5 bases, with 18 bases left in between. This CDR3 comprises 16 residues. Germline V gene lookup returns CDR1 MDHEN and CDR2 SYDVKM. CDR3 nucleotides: TGTGCCAGCAGTTTAAGTCCCATGGAAGCGGAGGAGACCCAGTACTTC. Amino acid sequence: CASSLSPMEAEETQYF.

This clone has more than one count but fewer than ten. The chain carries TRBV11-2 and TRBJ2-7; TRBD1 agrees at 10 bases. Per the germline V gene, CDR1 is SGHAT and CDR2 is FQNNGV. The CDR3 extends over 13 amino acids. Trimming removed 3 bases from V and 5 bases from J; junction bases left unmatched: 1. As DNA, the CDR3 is TGTGCCAGCAGCTTGGGGACAGGGGACGAGCAGTACTTC. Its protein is CASSLGTGDEQYF.

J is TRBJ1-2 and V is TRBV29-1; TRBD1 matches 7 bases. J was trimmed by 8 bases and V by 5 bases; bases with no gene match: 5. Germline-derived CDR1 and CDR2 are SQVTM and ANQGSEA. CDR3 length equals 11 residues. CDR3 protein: CSVRQGEGYTF. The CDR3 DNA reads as TGCAGCGTTCGGCAGGGGGAGGGCTACACCTTC.

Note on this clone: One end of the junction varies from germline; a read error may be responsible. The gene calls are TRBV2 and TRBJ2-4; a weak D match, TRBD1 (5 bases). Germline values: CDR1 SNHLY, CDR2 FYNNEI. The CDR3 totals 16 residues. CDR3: CASRGRAPLATNIQYF. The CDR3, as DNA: TGTGCCAGCAGGGGCAGGGCGCCTTTAGCCACAAACATTCAGTACTTC.

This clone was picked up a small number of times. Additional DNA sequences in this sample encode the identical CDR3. The DNA for the CDR3 is TGTGCCTGGAGTGGGGCCTACGAGCAGTACTTC. Residues: CAWSGAYEQYF. V gene TRBV30 combines with J gene TRBJ2-7; no clear D. CDR1 is GTSNPN, CDR2 SVGIG, per germline (reference sequence). There are 11 residues in the CDR3. V lost 1 base and J lost 2, with 3 bases in between.

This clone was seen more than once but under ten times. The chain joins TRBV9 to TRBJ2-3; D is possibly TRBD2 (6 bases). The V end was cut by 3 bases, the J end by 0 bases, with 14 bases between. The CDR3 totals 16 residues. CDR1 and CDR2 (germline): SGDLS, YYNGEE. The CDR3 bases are TGTGCCAGCAGCGCCAACCGACGGGGGAGCACAGATACGCAGTATTTT. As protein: CASSANRRGSTDTQYF.

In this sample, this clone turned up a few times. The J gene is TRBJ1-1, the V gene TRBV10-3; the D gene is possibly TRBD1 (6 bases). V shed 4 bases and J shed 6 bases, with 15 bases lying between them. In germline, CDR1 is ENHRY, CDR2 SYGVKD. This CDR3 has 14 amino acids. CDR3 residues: CAISVQGGEAEAFF. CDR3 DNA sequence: TGTGCCATCAGTGTACAGGGTGGGGAGGCTGAAGCTTTCTTT.

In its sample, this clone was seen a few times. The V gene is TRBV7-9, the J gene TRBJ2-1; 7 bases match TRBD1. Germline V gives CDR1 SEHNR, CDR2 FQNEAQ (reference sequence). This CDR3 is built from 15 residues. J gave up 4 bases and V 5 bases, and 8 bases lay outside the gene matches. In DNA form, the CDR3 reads TGTGCCAGCAGCCCCCCGGGGACAGCATACAATGAGCAGTTCTTC. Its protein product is CASSPPGTAYNEQFF.